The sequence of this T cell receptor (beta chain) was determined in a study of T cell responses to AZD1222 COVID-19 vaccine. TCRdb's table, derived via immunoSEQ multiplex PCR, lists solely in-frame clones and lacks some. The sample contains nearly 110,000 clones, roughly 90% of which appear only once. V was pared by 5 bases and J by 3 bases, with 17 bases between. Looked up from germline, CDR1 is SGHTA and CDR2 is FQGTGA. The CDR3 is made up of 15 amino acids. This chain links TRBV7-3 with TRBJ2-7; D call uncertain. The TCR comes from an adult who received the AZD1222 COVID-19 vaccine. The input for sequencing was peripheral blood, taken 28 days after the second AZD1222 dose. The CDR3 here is CASSPVPGPGYEQYF. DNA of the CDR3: TGTGCCAGCAGCCCCGTCCCGGGTCCAGGCTACGAGCAGTACTTC.